This T cell receptor beta chain was profiled in a study of T-cell memory formation after mild COVID-19. General study results and limits: CD4+ contracting clones lay mainly in CM and EM, CD8+ ones in EMRA.

For this clonotype: Antigen specificity is unknown.

With 5 bases removed from V and 7 bases from J, the gap between germline ends came to 14 bases. CDR1 is SGHTA and CDR2 is FQGNSA in the germline V gene. This CDR3 is 13 amino acids long. TCRalpha and TCRbeta libraries used 5'RACE with constant-segment primers and UMIs. TCRdb fed the 5' RACE reads into MiXCR, producing one record per CDR3 protein. The data contain approximately 340,000 distinct CDR3 sequences, 10% to 15% of them singletons. V is TRBV7-2 and J is TRBJ1-2; D may be TRBD1 (5 bases). The TCR sequence derives from a man aged 18 to 29 who had mild COVID-19 (a few samples of this study predate the infection). Cell type and time point are not known. The specimen was PBMCs or a T cell subset sorted from them (not recorded which). CDR3 protein: CASSPSGPGGYTF. CDR3 bases: TGTGCCAGCAGCCCTTCGGGACCCGGTGGCTACACCTTC.